Each of the 5 T cell receptor beta chains below was sequenced from the same sample in a study of cytomegalovirus exposure and HLA in healthy donors. PCR was performed using 60 Vbeta and 13 Jbeta primers. Sequencing used immunoSEQ multiplex PCR; TCRdb keeps in-frame clones, though not all of them. This table has tens of thousands of clones, around 77% appearing once. The material sequenced was PBMCs. Every receptor here comes from a man aged 25 to 45 in good health and CMV-seronegative.

This sequence joins TRBV28 and TRBJ2-5; possibly TRBD1 for D (6 bases). V was cut by 6 bases and J by 5 bases, with 16 bases left in between. Germline loops: CDR1 MDHEN, CDR2 SYDVKM. This CDR3 is built from 14 residues. For the CDR3, the DNA is TGTGCCAGCAGACCGGACAGTTCTAGGGAGACCCAGTACTTC. Translating gives CASRPDSSRETQYF. Based on the CDR3 plus reference TRBV28 and TRBJ2-5, the full variable domain is DVKVTQSSRYLVKRTGEKVFLECVQDMDHENMFWYRQDPGLGLRLIYFSYDVKMKEKGDIPEGYSVSREKKERFSLILESASTNQTSMYLCASRPDSSRETQYFGPGTRLLVL.

The chain joins TRBV30 to TRBJ1-3; no clear D. This CDR3 contains 16 residues. Trimming stripped 3 bases from V and 2 bases from J, with 17 bases between. Germline CDR1 is GTSNPN and CDR2 is SVGIG (reference sequence). CDR3 sequence reads: CAWSPKSWAPGNTIYF. CDR3 bases: TGTGCCTGGAGCCCAAAGAGTTGGGCGCCTGGAAACACCATATATTTT.

The rearrangement uses TRBV30 and TRBJ1-5; tentative D call: TRBD1 (5 bases). V was cut by 2 bases and J by 3 bases, with 8 bases left in between. The germline gives CDR1 GTSNPN, CDR2 SVGIG (reference sequence). The length of the CDR3 is 13 residues. The CDR3 loop reads CAWSLGANQPQHF. The CDR3 region has the DNA TGTGCCTGGAGTTTAGGGGCCAATCAGCCCCAGCATTTT.

The genes are TRBV10-3 and TRBJ1-3, with D unclear. V dropped 6 bases and J dropped 3 bases, with 15 bases sitting between them. This CDR3 is built from 15 residues. The germline V gene has CDR1 ENHRY and CDR2 SYGVKD. CDR3 sequence reads: CAIRYSPSGGNTIYF. The CDR3 region has the DNA TGTGCCATCAGATACAGTCCCTCAGGTGGAAACACCATATATTTT.

V gene TRBV7-9 combines with J gene TRBJ2-1, with D possibly being TRBD2 (5 bases). The length of the CDR3 is 13 residues. Germline values: CDR1 SEHNR, CDR2 FQNEAQ (reference sequence). With 3 bases removed from V and 2 bases from J, the gap between germline ends came to 5 bases. CDR3 sequence: CASSLEAYNEQFF. Written as DNA, the CDR3 is TGTGCCAGCAGCTTGGAGGCCTACAATGAGCAGTTCTTC.